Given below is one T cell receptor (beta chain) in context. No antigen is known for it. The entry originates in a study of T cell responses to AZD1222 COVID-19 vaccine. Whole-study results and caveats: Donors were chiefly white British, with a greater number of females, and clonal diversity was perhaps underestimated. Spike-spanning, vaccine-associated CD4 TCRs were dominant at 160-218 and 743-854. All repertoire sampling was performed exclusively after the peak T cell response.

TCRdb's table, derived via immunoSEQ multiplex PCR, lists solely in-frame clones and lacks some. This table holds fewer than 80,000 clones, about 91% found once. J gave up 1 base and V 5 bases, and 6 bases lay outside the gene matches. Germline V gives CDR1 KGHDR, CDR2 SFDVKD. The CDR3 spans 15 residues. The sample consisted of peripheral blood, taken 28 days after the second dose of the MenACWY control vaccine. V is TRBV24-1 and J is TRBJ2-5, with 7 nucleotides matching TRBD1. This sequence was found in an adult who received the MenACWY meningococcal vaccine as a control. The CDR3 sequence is CATSANRDSQETQYF. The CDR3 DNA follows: TGTGCCACCAGTGCAAACCGGGACAGCCAAGAGACCCAGTACTTC.